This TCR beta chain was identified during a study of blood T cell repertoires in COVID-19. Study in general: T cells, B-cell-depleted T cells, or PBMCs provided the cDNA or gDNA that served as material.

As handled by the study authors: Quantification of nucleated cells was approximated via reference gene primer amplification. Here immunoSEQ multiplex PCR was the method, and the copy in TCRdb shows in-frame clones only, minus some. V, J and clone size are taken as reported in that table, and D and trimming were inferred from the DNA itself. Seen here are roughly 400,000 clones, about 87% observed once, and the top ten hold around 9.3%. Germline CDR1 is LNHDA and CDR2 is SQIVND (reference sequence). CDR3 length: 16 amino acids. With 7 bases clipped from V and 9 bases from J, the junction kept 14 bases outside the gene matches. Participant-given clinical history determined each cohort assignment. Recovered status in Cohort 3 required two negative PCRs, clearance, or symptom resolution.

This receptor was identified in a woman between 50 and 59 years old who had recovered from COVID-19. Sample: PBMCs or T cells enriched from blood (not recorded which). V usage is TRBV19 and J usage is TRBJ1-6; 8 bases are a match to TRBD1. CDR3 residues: CASKTRGQGSGSPLHF. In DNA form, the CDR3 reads TGTGCCAGTAAAACCCGAGGACAGGGATCGGGTTCACCCCTCCACTTT.